This entry features one T cell receptor (beta chain) sequence. Using unique molecular identifiers, the investigators prepared the TCRbeta library. One entry per CDR3 protein results from TCRdb running MiXCR on the PCR reads. The repertoire holds more than 500,000 distinct CDR3 sequences, 10% to 12% seen once, with 12% to 15% in the top ten. This CDR3 spans 17 amino acids. The junction had 8 bases not matched to a gene; V was cut back by 3 bases and J by 0 bases. CDR1 DFQATT and CDR2 SNEGSKA come from the germline V gene (reference sequence). This specimen comes from a study of T-cell reconstitution after alpha-beta-depleted transplantation in children.

The source of this sequence is a female patient aged 2 to 10 who had a stem cell transplant for aplastic anemia, so the T cells may come from the graft donor. The chain joins TRBV20-1 to TRBJ2-6; 7 nucleotides match TRBD2. The starting material was PBMCs, mostly from graft donor cells, obtained 180 days after TCRalphabeta/CD19-depleted stem cell transplant. CDR3 coding DNA: TGCAGTGCTAGTGGTTCTAGCGGATACTCTGGGGCCAACGTCCTGACTTTC. It encodes CSASGSSGYSGANVLTF.